These T cell receptor beta chains were read from a single sample in a study of T cells in Graves' hyperthyroidism and ophthalmopathy. TCRdb recomputed calls from the multiplex PCR reads with MiXCR, one row per CDR3 protein. This table has 250,000 to 350,000 distinct CDR3 sequences, about 20% appearing once. Specimen: blood. All receptors derive from a man aged 30-40 years with Graves' ophthalmopathy. Each CDR3 is given with its conserved first and last residue. The order of the fields is CDR3 length, J gene, V gene, clone size, D gene, CDR3 DNA, CDR3 protein. The D gene is left open where the match is weak. Size is stated for part of the rows, as once, few or many counts, or as a class when the clone is expanded.

13 TRBJ2-1 TRBV2 many - TGTGCCAGCAGGACCGACTCCTACAATGAGCAGTTCTTC CASRTDSYNEQFF
15 TRBJ1-1 TRBV12-3/TRBV12-4 few TRBD1 TGTGCCAGCAGCCGCAAGGGACAGGGGAACACTGAAGCTTTCTTT CASSRKGQGNTEAFF
13 TRBJ1-4 TRBV6-1 - - TGTGCCAGCAGGGGGGACGTTAATGAAAAACTGTTTTTT CASRGDVNEKLFF
18 TRBJ1-3 TRBV3-1 many - TGTGCCAGCAGCCACCTAAGGGTTGCGGAAGGATGGGGAAACACCATATATTTT CASSHLRVAEGWGNTIYF
14 TRBJ1-5 TRBV2 - - TGTGCCAGCAGTGGGCAGGGACACAATCAGCCCCAGCATTTT CASSGQGHNQPQHF
16 TRBJ1-1 TRBV4-2 - - TGTGCCAGCAGCACCTACGAAGGGGAACCTTACACTGAAGCTTTCTTT CASSTYEGEPYTEAFF
16 TRBJ2-7 TRBV6-1 many - TGTGCCAGCAGTGAAGCGAGTTATGGAGGGTTTTACGAGCAGTACTTC CASSEASYGGFYEQYF
14 TRBJ1-1 TRBV5-1 many - TGCGCCAGCAGCTTTGATGGGGGGAACACTGAAGCTTTCTTT CASSFDGGNTEAFF
13 TRBJ2-5 TRBV29-1 - TRBD2 TGCAGCTCATTAGCGGGAGGCCAAGAGACCCAGTACTTC CSSLAGGQETQYF
15 TRBJ2-7 TRBV6-1 many TRBD1 TGTGCCAGCAGTGCCCCCGACAGGGGATCCTACGAGCAGTACTTC CASSAPDRGSYEQYF
16 TRBJ2-2 TRBV18 - TRBD1 TGTGCCAGCTCACCTAGACAGGGAACGAACACCGGGGAGCTGTTTTTT CASSPRQGTNTGELFF
16 TRBJ2-5 TRBV2 - TRBD1 TGTGCCAGCAGTGAAAGGGGGCGGTTGGCTCAAGAGACCCAGTACTTC CASSERGRLAQETQYF
14 TRBJ1-1 TRBV3-1 many TRBD1 TGTGCCAGCAGCCCGAGAGGTGGGACAGATGGAGCTTTCTTT CASSPRGGTDGAFF
12 TRBJ2-7 TRBV5-1 many - TGCGCCAGCAGCTGGCCTGGGTACGAGCAGTACTTC CASSWPGYEQYF
14 TRBJ1-1 TRBV10-3 many TRBD1 TGTGCCGCCCAGACAGGGGGTCGGAACACTGAAGCTTTCTTT CAAQTGGRNTEAFF
12 TRBJ1-2 TRBV29-1 few - TGCAGCGTTGGTTTTGGGACCTATGGCTACACCTTC CSVGFGTYGYTF
17 TRBJ2-1 TRBV6-2/TRBV6-3 - - TGTGCCAGCAGTTACTCGAGCAGGGTTACCAAAAACAATGAGCAGTTCTTC CASSYSSRVTKNNEQFF
14 TRBJ1-1 TRBV27 many - TGTGCCAGCAGTCTCCGGGAGTCCAACACTGAAGCTTTCTTT CASSLRESNTEAFF
14 TRBJ2-7 TRBV19 - - TGTGCCAGTAGTGTGGGACCGAGCCGCCTCGAGCAGTACTTC CASSVGPSRLEQYF
11 TRBJ1-5 TRBV6-1 - - TGTGCCAGCAACAATTTTCAGCCCCAGCATTTT CASNNFQPQHF
13 TRBJ2-1 TRBV24-1 - - TGTGCCACCCAACAGCGGTCCTACAATGAGCAGTTCTTC CATQQRSYNEQFF
17 TRBJ2-7 TRBV12-5 few TRBD1 TGTGCTAGTGGCCTTCAGTCCGGACAGGTGAGGGTCTACGAGCAGTACTTC CASGLQSGQVRVYEQYF
15 TRBJ1-3 TRBV7-2 few - TGTGCCAGCAGCTTAGGCGGGAAAACTGGAAACACCATATATTTT CASSLGGKTGNTIYF
14 TRBJ2-7 TRBV6-1 few TRBD2 TGTGCCAGCAGTGAGACTAGCGGATACTACGAGCAGTACTTC CASSETSGYYEQYF
16 TRBJ1-4 TRBV28 - - TGTGCCAGCAGTCCCCGGGGAGTCACAACTAATGAAAAACTGTTTTTT CASSPRGVTTNEKLFF
16 TRBJ2-6 TRBV5-1 many TRBD1 TGCGCCAGCAGCTTGGAGGACAGGGTTGGGGCCAACGTCCTGACTTTC CASSLEDRVGANVLTF
13 TRBJ2-2 TRBV4-1 few - TGCGCCAGCAGCCCGTCCTCCCTGGGCGGGCTGTTTTTT CASSPSSLGGLFF
13 TRBJ1-5 TRBV30 few - TGTGCCTGGAGCGCCCAGGGCAATCAGCCCCAGCATTTT CAWSAQGNQPQHF
13 TRBJ1-2 TRBV6-5 few TRBD1 TGTGCCAGCAGTTCGACAGGGCGGGCTGGCTACACCTTC CASSSTGRAGYTF
13 TRBJ1-1 TRBV6-2/TRBV6-3 - - TGTGCCAGCAGTTACTTGTACCCCACTGAAGCTTTCTTT CASSYLYPTEAFF
18 TRBJ1-5 TRBV27 - TRBD1 TGTGCCAGCAGTTTACCCGGGACAGGCCCATGGCGCAATCAGCCCCAGCATTTT CASSLPGTGPWRNQPQHF
15 TRBJ2-7 TRBV20-1 - TRBD1 TGCAGTGCCGCCGCAGCCGGGACAGGGTCCTACGAGCAGTACTTC CSAAAAGTGSYEQYF
12 TRBJ2-1 TRBV20-1 many TRBD2 TGCAGTGGGGCTAGCGGGAGTGATGAGCAGTTCTTC CSGASGSDEQFF
13 TRBJ1-2 TRBV6-1 once - TGTGCCAGCAGCAACCCCCCCCTCTATGGCTACACCTTC CASSNPPLYGYTF
16 TRBJ2-2 TRBV5-1 few - TGCGCCAGCAGCTTGGAAGTCGGGGGATACACCGGGGAGCTGTTTTTT CASSLEVGGYTGELFF
17 TRBJ2-5 TRBV9 - TRBD1 TGTGCCAGCAGCGTAGGGTCGGGACAGGGGGCGGCGGTCACCCAGTACTTC CASSVGSGQGAAVTQYF
15 TRBJ2-1 TRBV27 few - TGTGCCAGCATCCGGGCTGGCGGCACCTACAATGAGCAGTTCTTC CASIRAGGTYNEQFF
15 TRBJ2-7 TRBV3-1 many TRBD2 TGTGCCAGCAGCCAAGATAGGAGCGGGAGAGGCGAGCAGTACTTC CASSQDRSGRGEQYF
14 TRBJ1-5 TRBV20-1 few - TGCAGTGCTAGAGATCCGGGCAGGGGACAGCCCCAGCATTTT CSARDPGRGQPQHF
14 TRBJ2-7 TRBV11-2 many - TGTGCCAGCAGCTACCGACTAGGAAGCTACGAGCAGTACTTC CASSYRLGSYEQYF
11 TRBJ2-7 TRBV30 many - TGTGCCTGGAGGACTAACTACGAGCAGTACTTC CAWRTNYEQYF